This T cell receptor (beta chain) was observed in a study of T-cell reconstitution after alpha-beta-depleted transplantation in children. Germline V CDR1 and CDR2: LGHDT, YNNKEL (reference sequence). CDR3 size: 18 residues. Unique molecular identifiers featured in how the TCRbeta library was prepared. In TCRdb, the PCR reads were re-called with MiXCR into one record per CDR3 protein. The table shows 700,000 to 950,000 distinct CDR3 sequences, with roughly 15% occurring only once. Overall study results and limits: Surviving recipient T cells and intrathymic progenitors accounted for some patients' high TCRbeta diversity at day 60.

Details on this clonotype: No antigen is known for it. One end of the junction varies from germline; a read error may be responsible.

Sequencing was performed on PBMCs, mostly from graft donor cells, taken 360 days after TCRalphabeta/CD19-depleted stem cell transplant. The chain combines TRBV3-1 with TRBJ2-7; perhaps TRBD2 as D (6 bases). The sequence derives from a male patient younger than 18 who had a stem cell transplant for acute lymphoblastic leukemia, so the T cells may come from the graft donor. The CDR3 region has the DNA TGTACCAGCAGTTTAGTTTTGGAGTGGTCAGGGACTTCCTACGAGCAGTACTTC. Its protein is CTSSLVLEWSGTSYEQYF.